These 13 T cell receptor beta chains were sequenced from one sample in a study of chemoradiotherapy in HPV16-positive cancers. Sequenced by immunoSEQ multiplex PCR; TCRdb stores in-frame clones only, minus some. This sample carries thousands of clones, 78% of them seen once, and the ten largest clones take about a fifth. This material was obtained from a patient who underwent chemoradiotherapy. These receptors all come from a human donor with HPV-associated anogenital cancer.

The CDR3 DNA follows: TGTGCCAGCAGCGCCCGACCTGAAAGCAATCAGCCCCAGCATTTT. Its translation is CASSARPESNQPQHF. The rearrangement joins TRBV5-6 to TRBJ1-5, with D unresolved. The CDR3 contains 15 residues. Germline V gene lookup returns CDR1 SGHDT and CDR2 YYEEEE. The ends were cut back, 4 bases at V and 1 base at J, with 12 bases in the middle.

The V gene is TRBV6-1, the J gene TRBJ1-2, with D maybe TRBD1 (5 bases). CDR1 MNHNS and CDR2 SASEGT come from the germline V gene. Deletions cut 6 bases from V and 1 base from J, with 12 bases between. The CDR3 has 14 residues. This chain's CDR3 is CASRLQDSNYGYTF. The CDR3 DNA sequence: TGTGCCAGCAGGCTGCAAGACAGTAACTATGGCTACACCTTC.

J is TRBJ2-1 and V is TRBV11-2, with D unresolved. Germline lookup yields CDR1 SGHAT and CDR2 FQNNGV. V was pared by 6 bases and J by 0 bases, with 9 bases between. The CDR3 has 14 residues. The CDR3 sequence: CASRTPDSYNEQFF. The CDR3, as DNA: TGTGCCAGCAGGACACCAGACTCCTACAATGAGCAGTTCTTC.

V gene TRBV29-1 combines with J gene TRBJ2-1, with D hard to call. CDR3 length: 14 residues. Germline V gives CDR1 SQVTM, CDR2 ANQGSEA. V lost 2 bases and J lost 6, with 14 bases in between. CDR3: CSVESSIIGNEQFF. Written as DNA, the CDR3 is TGCAGCGTTGAATCGTCTATCATCGGCAATGAGCAGTTCTTC.

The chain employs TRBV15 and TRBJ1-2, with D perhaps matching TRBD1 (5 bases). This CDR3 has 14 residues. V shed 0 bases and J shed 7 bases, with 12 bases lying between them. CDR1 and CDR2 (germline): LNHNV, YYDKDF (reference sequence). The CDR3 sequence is CATSRDISGLGYTF. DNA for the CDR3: TGTGCCACCAGCAGAGATATTTCGGGGCTTGGCTACACCTTC. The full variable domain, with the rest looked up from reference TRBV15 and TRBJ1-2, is DAMVIQNPRYQVTQFGKPVTLSCSQTLNHNVMYWYQQKSSQAPKLLFHYYDKDFNNEADTPDNFQSRRPNTSFCFLDIRSPGLGDTAMYLCATSRDISGLGYTFGSGTRLTVV.

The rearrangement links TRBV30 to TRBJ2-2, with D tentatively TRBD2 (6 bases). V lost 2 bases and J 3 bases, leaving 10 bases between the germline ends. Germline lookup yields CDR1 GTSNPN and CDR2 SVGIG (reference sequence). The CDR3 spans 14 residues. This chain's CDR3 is CAWSPRLDTGELFF. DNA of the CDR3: TGTGCCTGGAGTCCCCGACTAGACACCGGGGAGCTGTTTTTT.

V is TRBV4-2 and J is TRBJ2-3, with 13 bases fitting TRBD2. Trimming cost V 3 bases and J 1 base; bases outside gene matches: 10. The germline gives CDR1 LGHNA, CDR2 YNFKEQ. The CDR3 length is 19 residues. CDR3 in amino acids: CASSHLLAGGALGTDTQYF. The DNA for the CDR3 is TGTGCCAGCAGCCACCTACTAGCGGGGGGGGCCCTAGGCACAGATACGCAGTATTTT.

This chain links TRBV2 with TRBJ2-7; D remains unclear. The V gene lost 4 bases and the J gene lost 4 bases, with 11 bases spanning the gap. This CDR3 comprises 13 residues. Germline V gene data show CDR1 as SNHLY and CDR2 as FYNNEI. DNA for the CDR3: TGTGCCAGCAGTGGAGGCCCCGGTTACGAGCAGTACTTC. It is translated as CASSGGPGYEQYF.

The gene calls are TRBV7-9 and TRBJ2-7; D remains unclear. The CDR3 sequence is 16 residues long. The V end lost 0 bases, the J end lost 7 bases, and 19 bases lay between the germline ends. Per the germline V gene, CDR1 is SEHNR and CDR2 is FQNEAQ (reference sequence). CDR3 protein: CASSLASMERRKEQYF. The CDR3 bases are TGTGCCAGCAGCTTAGCGTCGATGGAGCGTCGGAAAGAGCAGTACTTC.

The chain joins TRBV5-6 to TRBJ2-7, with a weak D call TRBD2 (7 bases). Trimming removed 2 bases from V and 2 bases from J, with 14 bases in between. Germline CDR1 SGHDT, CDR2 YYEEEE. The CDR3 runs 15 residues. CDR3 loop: CASSFRGAFPYEQYF. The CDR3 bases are TGTGCCAGCAGCTTCCGGGGGGCATTTCCCTACGAGCAGTACTTC.

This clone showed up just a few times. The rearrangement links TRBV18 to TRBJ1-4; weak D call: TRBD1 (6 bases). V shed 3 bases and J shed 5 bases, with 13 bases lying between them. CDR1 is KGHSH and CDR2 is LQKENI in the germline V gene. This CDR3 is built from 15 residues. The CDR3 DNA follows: TGTGCCAGCTCACCTAAGGACAGAAGAAATGAAAAACTGTTTTTT. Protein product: CASSPKDRRNEKLFF.

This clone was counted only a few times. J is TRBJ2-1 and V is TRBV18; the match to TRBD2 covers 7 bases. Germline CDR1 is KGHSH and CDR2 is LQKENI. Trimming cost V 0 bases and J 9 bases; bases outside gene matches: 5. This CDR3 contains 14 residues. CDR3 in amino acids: CASSPPALAVEQFF. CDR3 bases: TGTGCCAGCTCACCACCAGCGCTAGCGGTTGAGCAGTTCTTC.

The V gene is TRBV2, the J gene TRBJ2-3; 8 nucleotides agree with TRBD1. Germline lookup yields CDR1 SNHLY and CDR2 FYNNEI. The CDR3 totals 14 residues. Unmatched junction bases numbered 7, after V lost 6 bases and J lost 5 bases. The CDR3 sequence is CASRPGQGEDTQYF. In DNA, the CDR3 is TGTGCCAGCAGGCCAGGACAGGGTGAAGATACGCAGTATTTT.